This is a list of T cell receptor beta chains from one sample in a study of human T cells and chemical hapten exposure. Each CDR3 protein gets one entry after TCRdb re-called the RACE reads with MiXCR. The sample carries tens of thousands of distinct CDR3 sequences, about an eighth recorded once. The sample consisted of whole blood, taken in connection with sensitization to the hapten diphenylcyclopropenone (DPC). Receptor source: a woman aged 60-70 years with alopecia areata. Some clones in this sample may be carry-over from other donors' samples. The conserved cysteine and the conserved F or W are not part of the CDR3 here. Each record gives: clone size, V gene, J gene, CDR3 protein. Expanded clones are given a class, and other clones once, few, many or no size at all.

size: NA
V: TRBV2
J: TRBJ2-1
CDR3: ASPQESSYNEQF

size: many
V: TRBV6-1
J: TRBJ1-1
CDR3: ASRDADRRNTEAF

size: few
V: TRBV7-9
J: TRBJ2-1
CDR3: ASSSRERGGLNVF

size: few
V: TRBV5-5
J: TRBJ1-2
CDR3: ASSSQTRQAYGYT

size: few
V: TRBV12-3/TRBV12-4
J: TRBJ1-4
CDR3: ASNGHPDWEKLF

size: many
V: TRBV7-2
J: TRBJ2-5
CDR3: ASSLVLGPGTQY

size: NA
V: TRBV3-1
J: TRBJ2-7
CDR3: ASSWTGGHEQY

size: few
V: TRBV7-2
J: TRBJ2-3
CDR3: ASSRTVTDTQY

size: many
V: TRBV18
J: TRBJ2-3
CDR3: ASSPGTRISTDTQY

size: NA
V: TRBV2
J: TRBJ1-5
CDR3: ASERYGVYQPQH

size: many
V: TRBV9
J: TRBJ2-1
CDR3: ASSTRQGPFNEQF

size: NA
V: TRBV12-3/TRBV12-4
J: TRBJ1-4
CDR3: ASSFVTRSNEKLF

size: few
V: TRBV7-2
J: TRBJ2-1
CDR3: ASSPSNAGEQF

size: NA
V: TRBV29-1
J: TRBJ1-1
CDR3: SVGTLGTEAF

size: few
V: TRBV12-3/TRBV12-4
J: TRBJ2-7
CDR3: ASSGLAGGSYEQY

size: NA
V: TRBV6-1
J: TRBJ2-1
CDR3: ASSYRENEQF

size: NA
V: TRBV6-5
J: TRBJ1-2
CDR3: ASSYSRQGDGYT

size: few
V: TRBV16
J: TRBJ1-2
CDR3: ASSQERHYGYT

size: many
V: TRBV6-6
J: TRBJ2-1
CDR3: ASSYPLAGDNEQF

size: many
V: TRBV5-1
J: TRBJ2-5
CDR3: ASSAGGRQETQY

size: many
V: TRBV9
J: TRBJ1-5
CDR3: ASSVGDGDQPQH

size: few
V: TRBV29-1
J: TRBJ2-6
CDR3: SVVLAEGPGANVLT